This TCR beta chain was retrieved from a study of human T cells and chemical hapten exposure. General study points: Because they had alopecia, donors may respond immunologically unlike healthy people.

TCRdb redid the calling of the RACE reads with MiXCR, one entry per CDR3 protein. The sample lists about 120,000 distinct CDR3 sequences, roughly 12% occurring once. The table lists this clonotype with many counts. Its antigen remains unknown. Described time point: pre-sensitization, week 0. Indicated treatment: therapeutic diphenylcyclopropenone sensitization with weekly scalp DPC. Germline trimming cut 2 bases from V and 5 bases from J; bases unmatched to any gene: 9. Germline assignment: CDR1 GTSNPN and CDR2 SVGIG (reference sequence). CDR3 length: 15 residues. The clonotype originates from a woman aged 18 to 35 with alopecia areata. Some clones in this sample may be carry-over from other donors' samples. The chain employs TRBV30 and TRBJ1-1; 9 bases agree with TRBD1. The sequences come from whole blood, collected in connection with sensitization to the hapten diphenylcyclopropenone (DPC). CDR3 nucleotides: TGTGCCTGGAGTTTCCGGGACAGGGCTCGGACTGAAGCTTTCTTT. Its translation: CAWSFRDRARTEAFF.